The 12 T cell receptor beta chains below come from one sample, sequenced in a study of blood T cell repertoires in COVID-19. Assay used: immunoSEQ multiplex PCR; TCRdb lists only in-frame clones, some missing. The sample yields around 450,000 clones, about 90% seen once. The sample was PBMCs or T cells enriched from blood (not recorded which). The receptors originated from a man younger than 35 who had recovered from COVID-19.

In this sample, this clone turned up once. V gene TRBV19 combines with J gene TRBJ1-2; 7 nucleotides line up with TRBD1. With 6 bases clipped from V and 7 bases from J, the junction kept 8 bases outside the gene matches. From germline, CDR1 is LNHDA and CDR2 SQIVND (reference sequence). The CDR3 contains 13 residues. In DNA, the CDR3 is TGTGCCAGTAGATTACAGGGGACGGGTGGCTACACCTTC. Its translation: CASRLQGTGGYTF.

J is TRBJ1-1 and V is TRBV3-1 (or the pseudogene TRBV3-2); tentative D call: TRBD1 (5 bases). Germline-derived CDR1 and CDR2 are LGHDT and YNNKEL (reference sequence). V dropped 6 bases and J dropped 1 base, with 9 bases sitting between them. The CDR3 has 13 amino acids. Here the CDR3 reads CASRGLQNTEAFF. The CDR3 bases are TGTGCCAGCAGGGGACTGCAGAACACTGAAGCTTTCTTT.

This clone was observed once. CDR3: CASSPETGYYGYTF. In nucleotides, the CDR3 is TGTGCCAGCAGTCCGGAGACAGGGTACTATGGCTACACCTTC. The J gene is TRBJ1-2, the V gene TRBV27; 7 bases align to TRBD1. The germline V gene has CDR1 MNHEY and CDR2 SMNVEV (reference sequence). V trimming: 5 bases; J trimming: 3 bases; junction bases outside the gene matches: 6. The CDR3 sequence is 14 residues long.

The rearrangement joins TRBV4-1 to TRBJ1-3; 9 bases fit TRBD1. Germline lookup yields CDR1 MGHRA and CDR2 YSYEKL. V lost 3 bases and J lost 2; bases outside the gene matches: 5. The CDR3 has 16 amino acids. The CDR3 spells CASSHNRGPTGNTIYF. The CDR3 DNA is TGCGCCAGCAGCCACAACAGGGGGCCTACTGGAAACACCATATATTTT.

The chain joins TRBV5-1 to TRBJ2-1; no definite D call. V gave up 4 bases and J gave up 6 bases, with 8 bases separating them. Germline-derived CDR1 and CDR2 are SGHRS and YFSETQ. The CDR3 length is 12 residues. As DNA, the CDR3 is TGCGCCAGCAGCCCCACGGGCAATGAGCAGTTCTTC. It yields the protein CASSPTGNEQFF.

The chain couples TRBV5-4 to TRBJ1-1; D possibly corresponds to TRBD1 (5 bases). Germline V CDR1 and CDR2: SGHNT, YYREEE (reference sequence). Trimming removed 2 bases from V and 7 bases from J, with 9 bases in between. The CDR3 is made up of 12 amino acids. The CDR3 region has the DNA TGTGCCAGCAGCTTTCCCGACAGTGAAGCTTTCTTT. Encoded protein: CASSFPDSEAFF.

J is TRBJ1-1 and V is TRBV7-2; D gene ambiguous. The germline CDR1 and CDR2 sequences are SGHTA and FQGNSA. The length of the CDR3 is 15 residues. Trimming removed 2 bases from V and 0 bases from J, with 10 bases in between. Written as DNA, the CDR3 is TGTGCCAGCAGCTTATGGCCGGGAATGAACACTGAAGCTTTCTTT. Protein: CASSLWPGMNTEAFF.

This chain joins TRBV27 and TRBJ2-7, with a tentative D call TRBD2 (5 bases). Germline V gives CDR1 MNHEY, CDR2 SMNVEV (reference sequence). Trimming cost V 2 bases and J 1 base, with 12 bases left between them. There are 15 residues in the CDR3. CDR3 amino acids: CASSLERFFSYEQYF. DNA for the CDR3: TGTGCCAGCAGTTTAGAGCGGTTTTTTTCCTACGAGCAGTACTTC.

V usage is TRBV5-1 and J usage is TRBJ1-3; no clear D. CDR3 length equals 13 residues. Between the trimmed V and J ends, which lost 2 bases and 4 bases, there was a span of 7 bases. Germline assignment: CDR1 SGHRS and CDR2 YFSETQ. The CDR3 nucleotides read TGCGCCAGCAGCTTACCGGGAGGAAACACCATATATTTT. Residues: CASSLPGGNTIYF.

The V gene is TRBV25-1, the J gene TRBJ2-5, with D perhaps matching TRBD1 (6 bases). Trimming cost V 6 bases and J 1 base, with 6 bases left between them. This CDR3 is built from 12 residues. Looked up from germline, CDR1 is MGHDK and CDR2 is SYGVNS. CDR3 amino acids: CASRDSQETQYF. As DNA, the CDR3 is TGTGCCAGCAGGGACAGCCAAGAGACCCAGTACTTC.

This chain connects TRBV27 to TRBJ1-6; TRBD1 agrees at 8 bases. The V gene's germline CDR1 is MNHEY and CDR2 SMNVEV (reference sequence). This CDR3 comprises 15 residues. V lost 5 bases and J lost 10; bases outside the gene matches: 10. CDR3 residues: CASSPDRAGGSPLHF. The CDR3 DNA is TGTGCCAGCAGTCCGGACAGGGCAGGGGGCTCACCCCTCCACTTT.

The rearrangement joins TRBV24-1 to TRBJ2-3, with 12 bases matching TRBD2. The CDR3 totals 15 residues. Trimming took 4 bases from V and 4 from J; bases not matched to a gene: 2. The germline CDR1 and CDR2 sequences are KGHDR and SFDVKD. The CDR3 loop reads CATSETSGRSDTQYF. The DNA for the CDR3 is TGTGCCACCAGTGAGACTAGCGGGAGATCAGATACGCAGTATTTT.